Below are 24 T cell receptor beta chains sequenced from a single sample in a study of regulatory T cells in long-lasting Graves disease. Stated time point: persistent/refractory GD, antithyroid drugs over 5 years with positive TRAb. PBMC-extracted RNA yielded the TCR library. Researchers made TCR beta libraries by using iRepertoire HTBI primers and running Arm-PCR on CDR3 regions. TCRdb independently ran MiXCR on the multiplex PCR reads; one entry per CDR3 protein. The sample has about 430,000 distinct CDR3 sequences; roughly 21% are singletons. The sample here was peripheral blood mononuclear cells (PBMCs), taken when the disease was refractory, from a patient treated with antithyroid drugs. These receptor sequences come from a female donor with Graves disease.

This clonotype showed up many times. V and J are TRBV11-2 and TRBJ2-7, with D unresolved. The CDR3 is 14 amino acids. Germline CDR1 reads SGHAT; CDR2 reads FQNNGV. V was trimmed by 0 bases and J by 5 bases, leaving 11 bases between them. The CDR3 sequence: CASSLDDTWDEQYF. For the CDR3, the DNA is TGTGCCAGCAGCTTAGATGACACGTGGGACGAGCAGTACTTC.

This clonotype was picked up a small number of times. Sequence at one end of the junction differs from germline and may be a read error. The rearrangement uses TRBV10-3 and TRBJ1-1; 7 bases map to TRBD1. The CDR3 has 13 residues. Germline loops: CDR1 ENHRY, CDR2 SYGVKD. CDR3 bases: TGTGCCATCCGTGACAGGGCGAACACTGAAGCTTTCTTT. It encodes CAIRDRANTEAFF.

The CDR3, as DNA: TGCAGTGCTAGAGAGAGGGGGACAGGCAACTACGAGCAGTACTTC. Its protein is CSARERGTGNYEQYF. The chain links TRBV20-1 to TRBJ2-7; 8 bases agree with TRBD1. Per the germline V gene, CDR1 is DFQATT and CDR2 is SNEGSKA (reference sequence). This CDR3 has 15 residues. Trimming at V came to 0 bases and at J to 3 bases, leaving 7 bases not matched to a gene.

V gene TRBV5-5 combines with J gene TRBJ1-1, with 7 nucleotides matching TRBD1. The CDR3 totals 13 residues. With 4 bases clipped from V and 10 bases from J, the junction kept 10 bases outside the gene matches. Germline values: CDR1 SGHKS, CDR2 YYEKEE (reference sequence). The CDR3 reads CASSRTTGPGAFF. CDR3 DNA sequence: TGTGCCAGCAGCCGTACGACAGGGCCAGGAGCTTTCTTT.

This chain joins TRBV20-1 and TRBJ2-3; TRBD2 agrees at 16 bases. The CDR3 runs 17 residues. J lost 5 bases, V lost 8 bases, and 13 bases had no gene match. The germline CDR1 and CDR2 sequences are DFQATT and SNEGSKA (reference sequence). The CDR3 sequence is CSSPGTSGRAGGDTQYF. In DNA form, the CDR3 reads TGCAGTTCCCCCGGGACTAGCGGGAGGGCCGGTGGAGATACGCAGTATTTT.

The sample holds many counts of this clonotype. The V gene is TRBV6-1, the J gene TRBJ1-2; D possibly corresponds to TRBD1 (6 bases). V shed 1 base and J shed 5 bases, with 14 bases lying between them. The germline CDR1 and CDR2 sequences are MNHNS and SASEGT. The CDR3 covers 15 residues. The CDR3 coding sequence is TGTGCCAGCAGTGAAGAGAGGACAGACGGGTATGGCTACACCTTC. Amino acids: CASSEERTDGYGYTF.

This clonotype was counted only a few times. The chain couples TRBV7-3 to TRBJ2-5; D is uncertain. This CDR3 has 15 amino acids. Trimming took off 3 bases at V and 5 bases at J, with 16 bases between the two ends. Germline CDR1 SGHTA, CDR2 FQGTGA. Here the CDR3 reads CASSFLGFLGETQYF. CDR3 nucleotides: TGTGCCAGCAGCTTCTTAGGGTTCCTCGGGGAGACCCAGTACTTC.

On this clonotype: With a much larger clone just one base away, this may be a read error. The chain combines TRBV29-1 with TRBJ2-7; 8 positions agree with TRBD2. The germline gives CDR1 SQVTM, CDR2 ANQGSEA. J gave up 3 bases and V 4 bases, and 8 bases lay outside the gene matches. The CDR3 is 14 amino acids. This CDR3 is CSVAGGVFLYEQYF. In DNA, the CDR3 is TGCAGCGTTGCGGGAGGGGTTTTTCTCTACGAGCAGTACTTC.

The rearrangement links TRBV20-1 to TRBJ2-1; D might be TRBD1 (6 bases). V lost 4 bases and J lost 9, with 7 bases in between. Germline lookup yields CDR1 DFQATT and CDR2 SNEGSKA (reference sequence). This CDR3 has 10 amino acids. In nucleotides, the CDR3 is TGCAGTGCTACAGGGGTTGAGCAGTTCTTC. Encoded protein: CSATGVEQFF.

In regard to this clonotype: It is likely a read error: a sequence one base away is far more abundant. This rearrangement joins TRBV5-4 to TRBJ1-1, with D possibly matching TRBD1 (6 bases). This CDR3 has 12 residues. The V gene's germline CDR1 is SGHNT and CDR2 YYREEE (reference sequence). The V end lost 4 bases, the J end lost 4 bases, and 8 bases lay between the germline ends. CDR3 DNA: TGTGCCAGCAGCCAGGGGACCACTGAAGCTTTCTTT. This translates into CASSQGTTEAFF.

In this sample, this clonotype turned up many times. The V gene is TRBV6-1, the J gene TRBJ2-5; TRBD2 matches 8 bases. The CDR3 sequence is 15 residues long. The germline gives CDR1 MNHNS, CDR2 SASEGT. The J segment lost 5 bases and the V segment lost 8 bases, leaving 13 bases of the junction unmatched. CDR3 loop: CASHLSPGGGETQYF. DNA of the CDR3: TGTGCCAGCCACCTCTCGCCGGGAGGGGGGGAGACCCAGTACTTC.

The V gene is TRBV20-1, the J gene TRBJ1-4; D not certain. Germline V gene lookup returns CDR1 DFQATT and CDR2 SNEGSKA (reference sequence). The CDR3 spans 15 residues. The V end was cut by 0 bases, the J end by 3 bases, with 11 bases between. The CDR3 DNA follows: TGCAGTGCTAGAGATTTGGTCAGATCTAATGAAAAACTGTTTTTT. Protein: CSARDLVRSNEKLFF.

The sample holds many counts of this clonotype. The genes are TRBV3-1 and TRBJ2-7; no clear D gene. The V gene lost 5 bases and the J gene lost 2 bases, with 7 bases spanning the gap. This CDR3 spans 12 amino acids. Germline loops: CDR1 LGHDT, CDR2 YNNKEL (reference sequence). The CDR3 DNA reads as TGTGCCAGCAGCGCAAGGCCCTACGAGCAGTACTTC. Protein sequence: CASSARPYEQYF.

This clonotype was recorded many times. The rearrangement joins TRBV12-3 or TRBV12-4 to TRBJ1-1; D is unresolved. CDR3 size: 12 residues. Between the trimmed V and J ends, which lost 6 bases and 6 bases, there was a span of 11 bases. The CDR3 DNA is TGTGCCAGCAGCGAAGGTGGGCCTGAAGCTTTCTTT. Amino acid sequence: CASSEGGPEAFF.

The chain uses TRBV3-1 and TRBJ2-6; TRBD2 aligns across 10 bases. The V gene's germline CDR1 is LGHDT and CDR2 YNNKEL (reference sequence). The V segment lost 1 base and the J segment 0 bases; nucleotides outside the gene matches: 6. This CDR3 comprises 19 residues. The CDR3 is CASSQAPAGGSSGANVLTF. In DNA form, the CDR3 reads TGTGCCAGCAGCCAAGCCCCAGCGGGAGGGTCCTCTGGGGCCAACGTCCTGACTTTC.

The V and J genes are TRBV12-3 or TRBV12-4 and TRBJ2-7; 15 bases fit TRBD2. The trim removed 4 bases at V and 5 bases at J, leaving 15 bases unmatched. The CDR3 runs 19 residues. The CDR3, as DNA: TGTGCCAGCAGTTCGGATCCCGGGACTAGCGGGAGGTCCGTCCACGAGCAGTACTTC. Residues: CASSSDPGTSGRSVHEQYF.

This chain links TRBV20-1 with TRBJ1-5; D is unclear. Germline CDR1 DFQATT, CDR2 SNEGSKA (reference sequence). The germline V and J ends were trimmed by 3 bases and 2 bases, with 11 bases remaining between them. The CDR3 contains 14 residues. The CDR3 sequence: CSARGGLGNQPQHF. CDR3 DNA sequence: TGCAGTGCTAGGGGCGGGTTGGGCAATCAGCCCCAGCATTTT.

This clonotype was recorded once. With a much larger clone just one base away, this may be a read error. The chain links TRBV20-1 to TRBJ2-5, with 7 bases lining up with TRBD2. The V segment lost 7 bases and the J segment 7 bases; nucleotides outside the gene matches: 9. The CDR3 runs 12 residues. CDR1 and CDR2 from the germline V gene are DFQATT and SNEGSKA (reference sequence). The CDR3 bases are TGCAGTGGGCCGGGAGGCCAGGGGACCCAGTACTTC. As protein: CSGPGGQGTQYF.

Ten or more counts support this clonotype. CDR3 residues: CASRALSSEKLFF. The DNA of the CDR3 is TGTGCCAGCAGAGCCCTTTCAAGTGAAAAACTGTTTTTT. The rearrangement links TRBV2 to TRBJ1-4; no reliable D call. Germline CDR1 SNHLY, CDR2 FYNNEI. With 6 bases removed from V and 7 bases from J, the gap between germline ends came to 12 bases. The CDR3 covers 13 residues.

The CDR3 is CASSGTRTSYEQYF. Written as DNA, the CDR3 is TGTGCCAGCAGCGGGACTAGGACATCCTACGAGCAGTACTTC. The rearrangement uses TRBV7-2 and TRBJ2-7; 8 nucleotides match TRBD2. This CDR3 has 14 residues. V was pared by 5 bases and J by 1 base, with 4 bases of the junction left unmatched. In germline, CDR1 is SGHTA, CDR2 FQGNSA.

The chain joins TRBV18 to TRBJ2-3; no clear D gene. V lost 8 bases and J 1 base, leaving 7 bases between the germline ends. From germline, CDR1 is KGHSH and CDR2 LQKENI. The CDR3 loop spans 12 amino acids. CDR3 in amino acids: CASTRGTDTQYF. The CDR3 DNA reads TGTGCCAGCACAAGAGGCACAGATACGCAGTATTTT.

Many counts were recorded for this clonotype. The chain uses TRBV28 and TRBJ1-5, with D possibly matching TRBD1 (5 bases). This CDR3 is built from 15 residues. V lost 3 bases and J 3 bases, leaving 12 bases between the germline ends. Germline lookup yields CDR1 MDHEN and CDR2 SYDVKM. CDR3 sequence: CASSFAGGNNQPQHF. CDR3 in DNA: TGTGCCAGCAGTTTCGCGGGGGGTAACAATCAGCCCCAGCATTTT. The full variable domain, its missing parts supplied by reference TRBV28 and TRBJ1-5, is DVKVTQSSRYLVKRTGEKVFLECVQDMDHENMFWYRQDPGLGLRLIYFSYDVKMKEKGDIPEGYSVSREKKERFSLILESASTNQTSMYLCASSFAGGNNQPQHFGDGTRLSIL.

This clonotype was recorded at least ten times. The chain links TRBV20-1 to TRBJ2-3; TRBD2 matches at 13 bases. The CDR3 has 15 amino acids. The germline V gene has CDR1 DFQATT and CDR2 SNEGSKA (reference sequence). Unmatched junction bases numbered 8, after V lost 6 bases and J lost 5 bases. The CDR3 region is CSAIGLAGAVDTQYF. Here the CDR3 DNA reads TGCAGTGCCATCGGACTAGCGGGAGCGGTAGATACGCAGTATTTT.

This clonotype was detected many times. The CDR3 reads CASSSLRTGYGYTF. The DNA for the CDR3 is TGCGCCAGCAGCTCCTTACGGACGGGCTATGGCTACACCTTC. The rearrangement joins TRBV5-1 to TRBJ1-2; D unresolved. V lost 3 bases to trimming and J lost 4 bases, with 13 bases between them. Germline V gives CDR1 SGHRS, CDR2 YFSETQ. The CDR3 is 14 residues long.